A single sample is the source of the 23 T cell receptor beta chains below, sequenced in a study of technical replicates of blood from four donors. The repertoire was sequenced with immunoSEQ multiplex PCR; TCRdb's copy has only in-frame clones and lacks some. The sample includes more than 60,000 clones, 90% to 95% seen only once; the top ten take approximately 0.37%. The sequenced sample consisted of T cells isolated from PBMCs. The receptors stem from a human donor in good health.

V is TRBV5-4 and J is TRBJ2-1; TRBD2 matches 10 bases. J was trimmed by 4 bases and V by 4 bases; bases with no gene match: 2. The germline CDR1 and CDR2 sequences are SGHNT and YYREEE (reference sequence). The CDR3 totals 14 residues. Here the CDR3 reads CASSRAGGYNEQFF. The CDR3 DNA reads TGTGCCAGCAGCCGAGCGGGGGGGTACAATGAGCAGTTCTTC.

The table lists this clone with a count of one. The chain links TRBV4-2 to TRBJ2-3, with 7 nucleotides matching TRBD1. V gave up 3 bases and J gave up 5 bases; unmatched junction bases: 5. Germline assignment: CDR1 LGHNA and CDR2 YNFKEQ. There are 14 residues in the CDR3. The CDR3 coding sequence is TGTGCCAGCAGCCATCGGACAGGAAAAGATACGCAGTATTTT. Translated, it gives CASSHRTGKDTQYF.

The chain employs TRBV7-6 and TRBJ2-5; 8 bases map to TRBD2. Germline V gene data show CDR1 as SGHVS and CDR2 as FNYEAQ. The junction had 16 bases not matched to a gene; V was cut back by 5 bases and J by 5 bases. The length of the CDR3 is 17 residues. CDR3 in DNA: TGTGCCAGCAGCCCGACGAGGGAGCGGGAGCGAGGGGAGACCCAGTACTTC. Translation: CASSPTRERERGETQYF.

CDR3 loop: CASSSGQGPGYTF. The CDR3 nucleotides are TGTGCCAGCAGCTCCGGACAGGGGCCAGGCTACACCTTC. The V and J genes are TRBV11-3 and TRBJ1-2; 9 nucleotides align to TRBD1. Trimming removed 4 bases from V and 8 bases from J; junction bases left unmatched: 5. CDR1 and CDR2 from the germline V gene are SGHNT and YENEEA. The CDR3 consists of 13 residues.

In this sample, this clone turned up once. The CDR3 sequence: CASRTLGTRDYEQYF. For the CDR3, the DNA is TGTGCCAGCAGGACCTTAGGGACTCGCGATTACGAGCAGTACTTC. This chain links TRBV27 with TRBJ2-7; D is perhaps TRBD2 (6 bases). CDR3 length: 15 amino acids. CDR1 and CDR2 from the germline V gene are MNHEY and SMNVEV (reference sequence). V was pared by 6 bases and J by 4 bases, with 19 bases between.

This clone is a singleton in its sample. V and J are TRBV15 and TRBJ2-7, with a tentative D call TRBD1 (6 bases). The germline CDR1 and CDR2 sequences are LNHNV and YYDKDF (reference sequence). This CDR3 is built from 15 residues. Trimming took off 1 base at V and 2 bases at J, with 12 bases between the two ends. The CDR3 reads CATSRAGRGTYEQYF. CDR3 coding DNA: TGTGCCACCAGCAGAGCGGGCAGGGGCACCTACGAGCAGTACTTC.

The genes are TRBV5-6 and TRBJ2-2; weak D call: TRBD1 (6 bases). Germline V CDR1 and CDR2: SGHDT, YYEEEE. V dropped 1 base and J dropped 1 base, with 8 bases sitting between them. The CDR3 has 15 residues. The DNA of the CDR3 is TGTGCCAGCAGCTTGTTGGACAGGAACACCGGGGAGCTGTTTTTT. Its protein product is CASSLLDRNTGELFF.

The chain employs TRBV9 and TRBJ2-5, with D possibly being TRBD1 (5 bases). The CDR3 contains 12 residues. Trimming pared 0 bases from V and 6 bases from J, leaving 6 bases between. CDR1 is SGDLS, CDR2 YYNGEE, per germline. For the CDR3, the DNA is TGTGCCAGCAGCGTAGAGGGGCAGACCCAGTACTTC. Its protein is CASSVEGQTQYF. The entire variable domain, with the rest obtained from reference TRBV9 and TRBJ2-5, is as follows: DSGVTQTPKHLITATGQRVTLRCSPRSGDLSVYWYQQSLDQGLQFLIQYYNGEERAKGNILERFSAQQFPDLHSELNLSSLELGDSALYFCASSVEGQTQYFGPGTRLLVL.

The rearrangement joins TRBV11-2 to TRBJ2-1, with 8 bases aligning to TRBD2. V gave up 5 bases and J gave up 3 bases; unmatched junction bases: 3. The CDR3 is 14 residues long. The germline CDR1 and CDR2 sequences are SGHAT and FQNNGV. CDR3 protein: CASSLSGVYNEQFF. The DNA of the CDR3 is TGTGCCAGCAGCCTTAGCGGGGTCTACAATGAGCAGTTCTTC.

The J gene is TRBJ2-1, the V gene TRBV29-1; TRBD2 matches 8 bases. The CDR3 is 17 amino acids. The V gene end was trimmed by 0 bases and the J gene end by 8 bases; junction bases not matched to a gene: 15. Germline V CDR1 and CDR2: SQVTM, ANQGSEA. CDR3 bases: TGCAGCGTTGAAGATCCAATTTGGGGACTAGAATCTTATGAGCAGTTCTTC. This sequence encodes CSVEDPIWGLESYEQFF.

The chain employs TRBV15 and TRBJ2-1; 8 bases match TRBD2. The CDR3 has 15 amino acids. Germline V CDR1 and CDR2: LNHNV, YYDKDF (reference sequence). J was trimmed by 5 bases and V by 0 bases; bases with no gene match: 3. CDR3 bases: TGTGCCACCAGCAGAGATGCGGGAGGACACAATGAGCAGTTCTTC. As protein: CATSRDAGGHNEQFF.

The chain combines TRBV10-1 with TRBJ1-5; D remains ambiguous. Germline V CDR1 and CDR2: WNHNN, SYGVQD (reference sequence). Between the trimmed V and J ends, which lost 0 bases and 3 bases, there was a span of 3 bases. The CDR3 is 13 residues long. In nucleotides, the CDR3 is TGCGCCAGCAGTGAGTCGGCCAATCAGCCCCAGCATTTT. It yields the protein CASSESANQPQHF.

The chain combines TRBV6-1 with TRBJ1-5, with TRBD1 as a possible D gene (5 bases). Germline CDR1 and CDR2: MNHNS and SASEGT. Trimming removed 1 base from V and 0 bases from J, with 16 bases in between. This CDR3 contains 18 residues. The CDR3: CASSEDHANRPSNQPQHF. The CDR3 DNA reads TGTGCCAGCAGTGAAGATCACGCGAACAGGCCTAGCAATCAGCCCCAGCATTTT.

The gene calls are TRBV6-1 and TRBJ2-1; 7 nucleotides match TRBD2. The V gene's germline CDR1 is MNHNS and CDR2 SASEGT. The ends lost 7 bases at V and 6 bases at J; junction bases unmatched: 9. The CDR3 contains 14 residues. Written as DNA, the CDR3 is TGTGCCAGCATTTCGACTAGCAGCGGCAATGAGCAGTTCTTC. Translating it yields CASISTSSGNEQFF.

The CDR3 coding sequence is TGTGCCATCAGTGCTGATAGTCCCGGGGAGCTGTTTTTT. Protein product: CAISADSPGELFF. J is TRBJ2-2 and V is TRBV10-3; D is unclear. The CDR3 extends over 13 amino acids. The germline CDR1 and CDR2 sequences are ENHRY and SYGVKD. The ends were cut back, 4 bases at V and 6 bases at J, with 9 bases in the middle.

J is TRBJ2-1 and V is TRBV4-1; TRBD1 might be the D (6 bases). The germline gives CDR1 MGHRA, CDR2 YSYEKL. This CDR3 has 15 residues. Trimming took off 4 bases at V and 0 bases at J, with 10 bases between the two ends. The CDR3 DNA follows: TGCGCCAGCAGCCGGGGGCCGAGCTCCTACAATGAGCAGTTCTTC. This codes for CASSRGPSSYNEQFF.

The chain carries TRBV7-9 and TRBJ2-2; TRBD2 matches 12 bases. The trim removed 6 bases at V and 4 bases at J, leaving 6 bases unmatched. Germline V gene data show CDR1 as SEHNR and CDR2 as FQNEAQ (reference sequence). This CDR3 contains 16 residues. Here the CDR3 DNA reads TGTGCCAGCAGTTCTAGCGGGAGGGGGAGCACCGGGGAGCTGTTTTTT. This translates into CASSSSGRGSTGELFF.

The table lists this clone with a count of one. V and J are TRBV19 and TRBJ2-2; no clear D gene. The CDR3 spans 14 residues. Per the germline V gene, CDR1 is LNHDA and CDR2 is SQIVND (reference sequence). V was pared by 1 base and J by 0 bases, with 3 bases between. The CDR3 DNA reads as TGTGCCAGTAGTATAGCGGCGAACACCGGGGAGCTGTTTTTT. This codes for CASSIAANTGELFF. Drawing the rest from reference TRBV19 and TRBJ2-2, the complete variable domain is DGGITQSPKYLFRKEGQNVTLSCEQNLNHDAMYWYRQDPGQGLRLIYYSQIVNDFQKGDIAEGYSVSREKKESFPLTVTSAQKNPTAFYLCASSIAANTGELFFGEGSRLTVL.

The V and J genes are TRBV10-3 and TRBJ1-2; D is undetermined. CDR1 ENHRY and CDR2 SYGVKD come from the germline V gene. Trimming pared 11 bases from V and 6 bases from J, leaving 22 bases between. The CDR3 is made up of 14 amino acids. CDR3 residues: CAADREGEANGYTF. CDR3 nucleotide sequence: TGTGCCGCAGATCGGGAAGGAGAAGCTAATGGCTACACCTTC.

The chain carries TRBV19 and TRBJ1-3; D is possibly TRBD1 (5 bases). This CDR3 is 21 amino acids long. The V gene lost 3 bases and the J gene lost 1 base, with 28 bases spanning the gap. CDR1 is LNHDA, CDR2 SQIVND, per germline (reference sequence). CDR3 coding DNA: TGTGCCAGTAGTATCTCTCTCCGGAATCCAGGGCCGCCTGCTTCTGGAAACACCATATATTTT. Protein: CASSISLRNPGPPASGNTIYF.

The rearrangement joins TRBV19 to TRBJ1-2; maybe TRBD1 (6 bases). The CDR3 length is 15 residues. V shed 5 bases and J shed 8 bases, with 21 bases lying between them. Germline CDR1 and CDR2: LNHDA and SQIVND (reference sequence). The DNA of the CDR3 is TGTGCCAGTAGTCCTTACCGGGACATCGCCAAAGGCTACACCTTC. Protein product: CASSPYRDIAKGYTF.

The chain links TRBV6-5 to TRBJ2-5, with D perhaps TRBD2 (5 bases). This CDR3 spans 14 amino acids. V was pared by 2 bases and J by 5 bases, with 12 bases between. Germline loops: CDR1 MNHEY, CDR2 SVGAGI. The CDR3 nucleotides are TGTGCCAGCAGTTACGGAGGCCCAAAGGAGACCCAGTACTTC. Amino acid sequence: CASSYGGPKETQYF.

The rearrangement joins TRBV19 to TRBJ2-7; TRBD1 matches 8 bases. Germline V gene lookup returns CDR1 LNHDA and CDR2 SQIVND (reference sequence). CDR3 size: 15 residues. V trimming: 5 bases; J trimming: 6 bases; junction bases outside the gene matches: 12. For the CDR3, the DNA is TGTGCCAGTAGTTCACCGGGCAGGGGGCCGGTCGAGCAGTACTTC. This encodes CASSSPGRGPVEQYF.